These 29 T cell receptor beta chains share one sample of origin, sequenced in a study of blood T cells in healthy people across ages. A J-beta primer mix and a sample-barcoded 5' primer were used in a second PCR of roughly 6 to 12 cycles. MiXCR, applied by TCRdb to the 5' RACE reads, yields one record per CDR3 protein. The sample lists about 400,000 distinct CDR3 sequences, 52% occurring once. The sample taken for sequencing was blood. These receptors were taken from a man between 60 and 75 years old in good health.

This clonotype was seen only a few times. V and J are TRBV2 and TRBJ2-3; D unresolved. V shed 3 bases and J shed 1 base, with 8 bases lying between them. Per the germline V gene, CDR1 is SNHLY and CDR2 is FYNNEI. There are 14 residues in the CDR3. This CDR3 reads CASSETRRTDTQYF. As DNA, the CDR3 is TGTGCCAGCAGTGAGACACGACGCACAGATACGCAGTATTTT. The full variable domain, its missing parts supplied by reference TRBV2 and TRBJ2-3, is EPEVTQTPSHQVTQMGQEVILRCVPISNHLYFYWYRQILGQKVEFLVSFYNNEISEKSEIFDDQFSVERPDGSNFTLKIRSTKLEDSAMYFCASSETRRTDTQYFGPGTRLTVL.

This chain connects TRBV20-1 to TRBJ1-1, with D perhaps matching TRBD1 (6 bases). The CDR3 has 14 residues. Germline V gene data show CDR1 as DFQATT and CDR2 as SNEGSKA (reference sequence). V was cut by 3 bases and J by 2 bases, with 13 bases left in between. CDR3 nucleotide sequence: TGCAGTGCTAGTAGAGGGGGGGGAAACACTGAAGCTTTCTTT. Translating it yields CSASRGGGNTEAFF.

This clonotype was observed a few times. The chain joins TRBV27 to TRBJ2-3, with D possibly matching TRBD2 (5 bases). This CDR3 contains 15 residues. V shed 6 bases and J shed 9 bases, with 22 bases lying between them. Germline V lookup: CDR1 MNHEY, CDR2 SMNVEV (reference sequence). The CDR3 loop is CASSEIGLGRWTQYF. CDR3 nucleotides: TGTGCCAGCAGCGAAATAGGACTGGGAAGATGGACGCAGTATTTT.

The rearrangement joins TRBV5-1 to TRBJ2-3; no clear D. Germline lookup yields CDR1 SGHRS and CDR2 YFSETQ. With 0 bases removed from V and 1 base from J, the gap between germline ends came to 12 bases. CDR3 length: 16 amino acids. CDR3: CASSLGPSVGTDTQYF. CDR3 bases: TGCGCCAGCAGCTTGGGACCGTCAGTGGGCACAGATACGCAGTATTTT.

The rearrangement joins TRBV14 to TRBJ1-5, with 7 bases aligning to TRBD1. With 4 bases clipped from V and 7 bases from J, the junction kept 7 bases outside the gene matches. From germline, CDR1 is SGHDN and CDR2 FVKESK. The CDR3 covers 14 residues. The CDR3 region has the DNA TGTGCCAGCAGCCCAACAGGGGCGAGGCAGCCCCAGCATTTT. Its protein is CASSPTGARQPQHF.

The chain carries TRBV2 and TRBJ2-1, with D unclear. The germline V and J ends were trimmed by 2 bases and 4 bases, with 3 bases remaining between them. Germline V CDR1 and CDR2: SNHLY, FYNNEI. The CDR3 is 12 amino acids. CDR3 DNA: TGTGCCAGCAGTGAACCTTACAATGAGCAGTTCTTC. Amino acid sequence: CASSEPYNEQFF.

The chain recombines TRBV3-1 with TRBJ2-5; tentative D call: TRBD2 (6 bases). CDR3 length: 13 amino acids. Per germline, CDR1 LGHDT and CDR2 YNNKEL (reference sequence). Trimming removed 3 bases from V and 11 bases from J, with 16 bases in between. The CDR3 is CASSQGLGGEQYF. CDR3 sequence (DNA): TGTGCCAGCAGCCAGGGTCTCGGGGGAGAGCAGTACTTC.

This clonotype was detected only a few times. At one boundary the junction diverges from the germline segment, which might be a read error. This sequence joins TRBV18 and TRBJ2-7; D is uncertain. The CDR3 is 13 residues long. Germline V CDR1 and CDR2: KGHSH, LQKENI. The CDR3 protein is CASSPSSSYEQYF. The CDR3 DNA follows: TGCGCCAGCAGCCCCTCCAGCTCCTACGAGCAGTACTTC.

This clonotype has just a few counts. The J gene is TRBJ2-3, the V gene TRBV7-2; D ambiguous. The V end was cut by 2 bases, the J end by 1 base, with 7 bases between. CDR1 SGHTA and CDR2 FQGNSA come from the germline V gene. This CDR3 spans 14 amino acids. The CDR3 DNA follows: TGTGCCAGCAGCTTAAACTACGGCACAGATACGCAGTATTTT. It is translated as CASSLNYGTDTQYF.

The chain employs TRBV28 and TRBJ2-2; D call uncertain. CDR1 and CDR2 from the germline V gene are MDHEN and SYDVKM. The CDR3 extends over 15 amino acids. Trimming removed 5 bases at V and 5 bases at J, with 15 bases between. CDR3 in DNA: TGTGCCAGCAGTGCTCCTGTAGGCGAAACCGGGGAGCTGTTTTTT. This translates into CASSAPVGETGELFF.

V usage is TRBV10-3 and J usage is TRBJ2-3; TRBD2 aligns across 10 bases. The germline gives CDR1 ENHRY, CDR2 SYGVKD. This CDR3 comprises 16 residues. The trim removed 7 bases at V and 6 bases at J, leaving 13 bases unmatched. CDR3: CAIKAKASGSMDTQYF. In nucleotides, the CDR3 is TGTGCCATCAAGGCCAAGGCTAGCGGGAGTATGGATACGCAGTATTTT.

On this clonotype: With a much larger clone just one base away, this may be a read error. The chain uses TRBV25-1 and TRBJ1-4, with unresolved D. CDR1 and CDR2 from the germline V gene are MGHDK and SYGVNS. The CDR3 runs 13 residues. CDR3 DNA: TGTGTCAGCAGTGACCGGTCTGGTGAAAAACTGTTTTTT. Amino acid sequence: CVSSDRSGEKLFF.

This clonotype was observed once. A much larger clone differs from this one at a single base, so this may be a read error. This chain connects TRBV20-1 to TRBJ2-1, with D unresolved. The germline gives CDR1 DFQATT, CDR2 SNEGSKA (reference sequence). V was shortened by 1 base and J by 7 bases, with 14 bases between the two germline ends. The CDR3 runs 14 residues. The CDR3 region is CSARGPATPNEQFF. The CDR3 DNA follows: TGCAGTGCTAGAGGACCAGCGACGCCAAATGAGCAGTTCTTC.

The rearrangement links TRBV20-1 to TRBJ1-4, with D possibly being TRBD1 (6 bases). CDR3 length equals 15 residues. V dropped 5 bases and J dropped 6 bases, with 19 bases sitting between them. CDR1 is DFQATT and CDR2 is SNEGSKA in the germline V gene (reference sequence). CDR3 region: CSALEQGRGYEKLFF. In nucleotides, the CDR3 is TGCAGTGCTTTAGAACAGGGACGGGGGTATGAAAAACTGTTTTTT.

This clonotype has a handful of counts. The J gene is TRBJ2-2, the V gene TRBV7-8; D is unclear. The CDR3 has 16 residues. CDR1 and CDR2 (germline): SGHVS, FQNEAQ. With 1 base removed from V and 4 bases from J, the gap between germline ends came to 13 bases. The CDR3 protein is CASSLGMGRSTGELFF. The CDR3 DNA reads as TGTGCCAGCAGCTTAGGCATGGGCAGAAGCACCGGGGAGCTGTTTTTT.

This chain uses TRBV10-3 with TRBJ2-7; tentatively, D is TRBD2 (6 bases). Germline loops: CDR1 ENHRY, CDR2 SYGVKD. V lost 0 bases and J 7 bases, leaving 13 bases between the germline ends. The CDR3 extends over 14 amino acids. CDR3 in DNA: TGTGCCATCAGTGAGTCCGGGACTCCAAATGAGCAGTACTTC. Protein product: CAISESGTPNEQYF.

This clonotype was counted a few times. This chain links TRBV28 with TRBJ2-3; TRBD1 or TRBD2 may be the D gene (6 bases each). Per germline, CDR1 MDHEN and CDR2 SYDVKM. The CDR3 contains 14 residues. Trimming took 5 bases from V and 4 from J, leaving 13 bases between them. The CDR3 nucleotides read TGTGCCAGCAGTGGGGGCGGGACCCCAGATACGCAGTATTTT. Translating gives CASSGGGTPDTQYF.

The chain employs TRBV6-6 and TRBJ2-7; 9 bases are shared with TRBD1. J gave up 3 bases and V 0 bases, and 3 bases lay outside the gene matches. This CDR3 comprises 15 residues. Looked up from germline, CDR1 is MNHNY and CDR2 is SVGAGI (reference sequence). The CDR3 region is CASSYSRDRDYEQYF. Here the CDR3 DNA reads TGTGCCAGCAGTTACTCGCGGGACAGGGACTACGAGCAGTACTTC.

The V and J genes are TRBV3-1 and TRBJ2-7; weak D call: TRBD2 (6 bases). The end of the DNA fits TRBJ2-5 better, so the J call may be wrong. The CDR3 is 18 residues long. CDR1 and CDR2 from the germline V gene are LGHDT and YNNKEL (reference sequence). The CDR3 nucleotides read TGTGCCAGCAGCCCCCGGATAGCGGAGAAGAGGACGAGGGAGACCCAGTACTTC. It translates to CASSPRIAEKRTRETQYF.

This clonotype was seen at least ten times. The rearrangement joins TRBV28 to TRBJ1-5; D is uncertain. The CDR3 runs 14 residues. Trimming took off 5 bases at V and 6 bases at J, with 14 bases between the two ends. Germline-derived CDR1 and CDR2 are MDHEN and SYDVKM. The CDR3 region is CASSPPGPGQPQHF. The CDR3 nucleotides read TGTGCCAGCAGTCCCCCCGGGCCTGGTCAGCCCCAGCATTTT. The whole variable domain, remainder taken from reference TRBV28 and TRBJ1-5, is DVKVTQSSRYLVKRTGEKVFLECVQDMDHENMFWYRQDPGLGLRLIYFSYDVKMKEKGDIPEGYSVSREKKERFSLILESASTNQTSMYLCASSPPGPGQPQHFGDGTRLSIL.

This clonotype was detected once. The rearrangement joins TRBV27 to TRBJ1-1, with D maybe TRBD1 (5 bases). The germline CDR1 and CDR2 sequences are MNHEY and SMNVEV (reference sequence). V gave up 6 bases and J gave up 0 bases, with 14 bases separating them. CDR3 length: 15 amino acids. CDR3 sequence: CASRDSGLMNTEAFF. The CDR3 DNA reads TGTGCCAGCAGAGACAGCGGCCTCATGAACACTGAAGCTTTCTTT.

This clonotype was observed a few times. The chain is built from TRBV10-3 and TRBJ2-7, with TRBD2 matching over 9 bases. V lost 4 bases, J lost 6 bases, and 10 bases stayed unmatched. Germline CDR1 reads ENHRY; CDR2 reads SYGVKD. The CDR3 runs 15 residues. This CDR3 reads CAISGGASGAVEQYF. CDR3 sequence (DNA): TGTGCCATCAGTGGAGGGGCTAGCGGGGCGGTCGAGCAGTACTTC.

This rearrangement joins TRBV6-1 to TRBJ1-1; D is undetermined. Per the germline V gene, CDR1 is MNHNS and CDR2 is SASEGT. Trimming removed 2 bases at V and 3 bases at J, with 10 bases between. The CDR3 consists of 14 residues. CDR3 region: CASSELFRDTEAFF. Here the CDR3 DNA reads TGTGCCAGCAGTGAACTTTTCAGAGACACTGAAGCTTTCTTT.

This clonotype has just one count. Sequence at one end of the junction differs from germline and may be a read error. The J gene is TRBJ1-1, the V gene TRBV7-2; possible D gene TRBD1, 5 bases. There are 15 residues in the CDR3. CDR1 is SGHTA, CDR2 FQGNSA, per germline. For the CDR3, the DNA is TGTGCCGGCAGCCCAGCGGGAGTGACAGCGTCTGAAGCTTTCTTT. Its translation is CAGSPAGVTASEAFF. Supplemented by reference TRBV7-2 and TRBJ1-1, the full variable domain reads GAGVSQSPSNKVTEKGKDVELRCDPISGHTALYWYRQSLGQGLEFLIYFQGNSAPDKSGLPSDRFSAERTGGSVSTLTIQRTQQEDSAVYLCAGSPAGVTASEAFFGQGTRLTVV.

V and J are TRBV7-2 and TRBJ2-7, with 7 bases lining up with TRBD1. J was trimmed by 8 bases and V by 5 bases; bases with no gene match: 6. Germline V gene lookup returns CDR1 SGHTA and CDR2 FQGNSA. There are 12 residues in the CDR3. Here the CDR3 reads CASSPRGPQQYF. CDR3 bases: TGTGCCAGCAGCCCGAGGGGGCCTCAGCAGTACTTC.

This clonotype was picked up a small number of times. This rearrangement joins TRBV12-3 or TRBV12-4 to TRBJ2-5; D tentatively reads TRBD1 or TRBD2 (5 bases each). This CDR3 comprises 14 residues. V shed 1 base and J shed 1 base, with 7 bases lying between them. CDR3 coding DNA: TGTGCCAGCAGTTTAGAGGGGACCCAAGAGACCCAGTACTTC. Residues: CASSLEGTQETQYF.

Note on this clonotype: This may arise from a read error, as a much more abundant clone is one base away. This sequence joins TRBV6-4 and TRBJ2-1; perhaps D is TRBD1 or TRBD2 (6 bases each). Per the germline V gene, CDR1 is MRHNA and CDR2 is SNTAGT. The CDR3 spans 15 residues. Trimming shortened V by 8 bases and J by 4 bases, and 18 bases separated the two germline ends. The CDR3 spells CASAPGAGSYNEQFF. The CDR3 coding sequence is TGTGCCAGCGCTCCGGGGGCAGGGAGTTACAATGAGCAGTTCTTC.

This clonotype has just a few counts. The V gene is TRBV12-3 or TRBV12-4, the J gene TRBJ1-2; 7 nucleotides agree with TRBD1. J lost 6 bases, V lost 5 bases, and 6 bases had no gene match. The length of the CDR3 is 13 residues. The chain's CDR3 is CASSPQGNNGYTF. The CDR3, as DNA: TGTGCCAGCAGTCCACAGGGGAACAATGGCTACACCTTC.

V gene TRBV28 combines with J gene TRBJ2-7; D not resolved. V was clipped by 9 bases and J by 0 bases, with 9 bases between them. Germline CDR1 reads MDHEN; CDR2 reads SYDVKM. The CDR3 length is 12 residues. CDR3 coding DNA: TGTGCCAGTCGGGCTTCCTCCTACGAGCAGTACTTC. Its protein is CASRASSYEQYF.